The rows below give T cell receptor beta chains drawn from one sample of a study of T cell responses to AZD1222 COVID-19 vaccine. Clones were sequenced by immunoSEQ multiplex PCR, and TCRdb holds only the in-frame ones, with some missing. In the table there are 110,000 to 150,000 clones, 90% to 95% of which are singletons. The source was peripheral blood, collected after recovery from COVID-19. These receptors came from an adult who had recovered from COVID-19. Both conserved end residues are part of each CDR3. The D gene is left open where the match is weak. Rows give clone size only sometimes, using once, few, many, or a class for an expanded clone.

TRBD2	TRBV30	TRBJ2-7	NA	TGTGCCTGGAGGGGACTAGCAGGCTACGAGCAGTACTTC	CAWRGLAGYEQYF
TRBD1	TRBV4-1	TRBJ2-1	once	TGCGCCAGCAGCCCTCATCGGACAGGGGTTGGTGAGCAGTTCTTC	CASSPHRTGVGEQFF
NA	TRBV6-1	TRBJ1-2	NA	TGTGCCAGCAGTGAAAAAGTAAGAGGGGCATCAGTTGCAAACTATGGCTACACCTTC	CASSEKVRGASVANYGYTF
NA	TRBV4-2	TRBJ1-5	once	TGTGCCAGCAGCCAAGAAATTGGACAGTTGAATCAGCCCCAGCATTTT	CASSQEIGQLNQPQHF
NA	TRBV28	TRBJ2-1	NA	TGTGCCAGCAGTTTATACGGGGGAAGGGATGAGCAGTTCTTC	CASSLYGGRDEQFF
NA	TRBV19	TRBJ2-1	NA	TGTGCCAGTAGTCGGTATAGAGACATTAATGAGCAGTTCTTC	CASSRYRDINEQFF
NA	TRBV3-1/TRBV3-2	TRBJ1-1	NA	TGTGCCAGCAGCCAAGATCGTGGCTCAGCCCTGAACACTGAAGCTTTCTTT	CASSQDRGSALNTEAFF
NA	TRBV28	TRBJ1-1	NA	TGTGCCAGCAGTTTAGACGCCGCAGGGGCCGACACTGAAGCTTTCTTT	CASSLDAAGADTEAFF
NA	TRBV28	TRBJ1-1	NA	TGTGCCAGCAGTTTAATGCGGGGAGCTGAAGCTTTCTTT	CASSLMRGAEAFF
NA	TRBV11-2	TRBJ2-7	once	TGTGCCAGCAGCTGGGGACGCCCATCCTACGAGCAGTACTTC	CASSWGRPSYEQYF
NA	TRBV28	TRBJ2-7	NA	TGTGCCAGCAGTCCCCCGGGACTTACCTCCTACGAGCAGTACTTC	CASSPPGLTSYEQYF
NA	TRBV19	TRBJ1-5	NA	TGTGCCAGCACCCCAGGGGTAACCTCCAATCAGCCCCAGCATTTT	CASTPGVTSNQPQHF
NA	TRBV6-1	TRBJ2-5	NA	TGTGCCAGCAGTGAAGCGCTGAGAGGCTCAGAGACCCAGTACTTC	CASSEALRGSETQYF